This TCR beta chain was sequenced in a study of T cell repertoires in cytomegalovirus infection. Study context: HLA-C-restricted CMV epitopes, recently identified, and well-studied HLA-B-restricted ones were used by the study.

To note about this clonotype: Its antigen is currently unknown.

In germline, CDR1 is LNHDA, CDR2 SQIVND (reference sequence). This CDR3 has 15 residues. V gave up 7 bases and J gave up 10 bases; unmatched junction bases: 16. Using its own MiXCR run on the reads, TCRdb lists one record per CDR3 protein. The sample yields about 500,000 distinct CDR3 sequences, 33% seen once. The TCR comes from a human donor in good health (CMV status not recorded). Some clones in this sample may be carry-over from other donors' samples. Material: cultured PBMCs, obtained from culture after CMV antigen stimulation. J is TRBJ1-1 and V is TRBV19, with 9 bases lining up with TRBD1. This chain's CDR3 is CASTHAGQGRSGAFF. In nucleotides, the CDR3 is TGTGCCAGTACCCATGCGGGACAGGGCCGCTCTGGAGCTTTCTTT.